This T cell receptor beta chain was retrieved from a study of cytomegalovirus exposure and HLA in healthy donors. Study-wide results and caveats: Productive rates of about 87% or about 30% were seen for most TCR beta V segments in an earlier analysis. Both high specificity and high sensitivity reportedly marked the classifier's diagnosis of cytomegalovirus status.

This clone appeared once. What it binds is not known. Researchers ran the PCR with 60 Vbeta and 13 Jbeta primers. The protocol was immunoSEQ multiplex PCR, while the TCRdb copy is restricted to in-frame clones and leaves out a portion. The sample holds 190,000 or so clones, 80% seen once. Looked up from germline, CDR1 is LNHDA and CDR2 is SQIVND (reference sequence). The CDR3 sequence is 15 residues long. V dropped 2 bases and J dropped 2 bases, with 10 bases sitting between them. Sample: PBMCs. The TCR comes from a boy younger than 18 in good health and CMV-seronegative. The V and J genes are TRBV19 and TRBJ1-5; possibly TRBD1 for D (5 bases). CDR3 region: CASSIIGGGNQPQHF. As DNA, the CDR3 is TGTGCCAGTAGTATAATAGGAGGGGGCAATCAGCCCCAGCATTTT.